Listed below are T cell receptor beta chains from one sample, sequenced in a study of blood T cell repertoires in COVID-19. The table came from immunoSEQ multiplex PCR; TCRdb's copy has only in-frame clones and leaves some out. The data show approximately 330,000 clones, 88% seen once. The sample comprised peripheral blood. The receptors shown here come from a woman in her forties or fifties with active or convalescent COVID-19. Both conserved end residues are part of each CDR3. The order of the fields is D gene, clone size, J gene, V gene, CDR3 DNA, CDR3 protein. The D gene is left open where the match is weak. Some rows have no size entry. The others give once, few or many, or a class for an expanded clone.

>.|.|TRBJ2-3|TRBV7-8
TGTGCCAGCAGCTTAGGGGGCGGGGACACAGATACGCAGTATTTT
CASSLGGGDTDTQYF
>.|few|TRBJ2-7|TRBV9
TGTGCCAGCAGCGTCGCACAGGCAAACTACGAGCAGTACTTC
CASSVAQANYEQYF
>.|.|TRBJ2-7|TRBV29-1
TGCAGCGTCCGCGCGGACGGGAGCTCCTACGAGCAGTACTTC
CSVRADGSSYEQYF
>TRBD2|.|TRBJ2-7|TRBV3-1/TRBV3-2
TGTGCCAGCAGCCCGTGGTTGGGCGGGAGATCCTACGAGCAGTACTTC
CASSPWLGGRSYEQYF
>TRBD1|.|TRBJ2-7|TRBV6-1
TGTGCCAGCAGTGAAGGGGACCCGGGACAGGGTCTCTACGAGCAGTACTTC
CASSEGDPGQGLYEQYF
>TRBD1|.|TRBJ1-4|TRBV19
TGTGCCAGTCGCCAAACGGGGGTCGGACAGGAACATGAAAAACTGTTTTTT
CASRQTGVGQEHEKLFF
>.|once|TRBJ2-7|TRBV18
TGTGCCAGCTCACCGAACCGGGAATACGAGCAGTACTTC
CASSPNREYEQYF
>.|.|TRBJ2-1|TRBV7-8
TGTGCCAGCAGCTTGTCTAATGAGCAGTTCTTC
CASSLSNEQFF
>TRBD1|.|TRBJ2-7|TRBV10-3
TGTGCCATCAGTGAGGGGACAGGGGGCTACGAGCAGTACTTC
CAISEGTGGYEQYF
>.|.|TRBJ2-2|TRBV19
TGTGCCAGTAGTATCATCAGGGCCGTTCGGACCGGGGAGCTGTTTTTT
CASSIIRAVRTGELFF
>TRBD1|once|TRBJ2-2|TRBV14
TGTGCCAGCAGCCAATTGAGCAGACAGGGAAGACCCGGGGAGCTGTTTTTT
CASSQLSRQGRPGELFF
>TRBD1|.|TRBJ1-2|TRBV5-1
TGCGCCAGCAGCGGCGGACAGGACTCTGGCTACACCTTC
CASSGGQDSGYTF
>.|.|TRBJ1-5|TRBV4-3
TGCGCCAGCAGCCAAGATAGGCGGATTAGCAATCAGCCCCAGCATTTT
CASSQDRRISNQPQHF
>.|.|TRBJ1-1|TRBV6-2/TRBV6-3
TGTGCCAGCAGTTACTCCGGGGGACTTGGCACTGAAGCTTTCTTT
CASSYSGGLGTEAFF